A single sample gave rise to the 25 T cell receptor beta chains below, sequenced in a study of T cells expressing NK-cell markers. Reanalyzing the 5' RACE reads, TCRdb keeps one entry per CDR3 protein, without DNA. This sample contains 150,000 to 170,000 distinct CDR3 sequences. The sample consisted of blood T cells: a sorted CD56 or NKG2C T cell subset, CD4+ or CD8+ T cells, or bulk PBMC T cells (not recorded which). These receptor sequences come from a woman in her 50s in good health.

The rearrangement links TRBV12-5 to TRBJ2-7; TCRdb's D gene call, TRBD1, goes unchecked for lack of DNA. The CDR3 loop spans 13 amino acids. Germline CDR1 reads LGHNT; CDR2 reads FRNRAP. The CDR3 sequence is CASEPDNTYEQYF.

The chain is built from TRBV7-9 and TRBJ2-3. CDR1 is SEHNR, CDR2 FQNEAQ, per germline (reference sequence). This CDR3 spans 15 amino acids. CDR3 protein: CASSLNSRYTDTQYF.

The chain uses TRBV6-5 and TRBJ1-5; lacking DNA, the TRBD1 call made by TCRdb goes unchecked. The CDR3 has 12 amino acids. Germline V gene data show CDR1 as MNHEY and CDR2 as SVGAGI. The CDR3 protein is CASRAGDQPQHF.

The gene calls are TRBV12-5 and TRBJ2-2. The CDR3 consists of 13 residues. The germline CDR1 and CDR2 sequences are LGHNT and FRNRAP. Here the CDR3 reads CASGFLAPGELFF.

This chain links TRBV30 with TRBJ1-5; lacking DNA, the TRBD1 call made by TCRdb goes unchecked. This CDR3 is 13 amino acids long. Germline V gene lookup returns CDR1 GTSNPN and CDR2 SVGIG (reference sequence). The CDR3 is CAWARDSNQPQHF.

The chain carries TRBV29-1 and TRBJ1-1; TCRdb's D gene call, TRBD1, goes unchecked for lack of DNA. Germline V lookup: CDR1 SQVTM, CDR2 ANQGSEA. This CDR3 region has 13 residues. This chain's CDR3 is CSVLKTGSVEAFF.

The chain couples TRBV27 to TRBJ2-5; TCRdb's D call of TRBD1 is untestable without DNA. Germline CDR1 MNHEY, CDR2 SMNVEV (reference sequence). This CDR3 is 17 amino acids long. CDR3 in amino acids: CASSLSLSALYQETQYF.

The chain carries TRBV4-1 and TRBJ2-2; TCRdb's D call of TRBD1 is untestable without DNA. Germline V gene sequence: CDR1 MGHRA, CDR2 YSYEKL. The CDR3 spans 17 residues. CDR3 in amino acids: CASSQEVVQVNTGELFF.

This sequence joins TRBV10-3 and TRBJ2-3. Germline V gene data show CDR1 as ENHRY and CDR2 as SYGVKD. CDR3 length: 12 amino acids. This chain's CDR3 is CAISQGTDTQYF.

The rearrangement joins TRBV20-1 to TRBJ2-1; there is no DNA to check the TCRdb D call of TRBD2. CDR1 and CDR2 from the germline V gene are DFQATT and SNEGSKA (reference sequence). CDR3 size: 15 residues. The CDR3 loop is CSARGLAGSYNEQFF.

The chain joins TRBV11-2 to TRBJ2-7. CDR1 is SGHAT, CDR2 FQNNGV, per germline. This CDR3 is 12 amino acids long. CDR3: CASSLTVDEQYF.

The chain has TRBV6-2 or TRBV6-3 and TRBJ2-1; the TRBD2 assignment by TCRdb is unverifiable without DNA. The CDR3 is 14 residues long. CDR1 and CDR2 from the germline V gene are MNHEY and SVGEGT. The CDR3 region is CASSYGGRAHEQFF.

The rearrangement joins TRBV10-3 to TRBJ2-5; lacking DNA, the TRBD1 call made by TCRdb goes unchecked. The V gene's germline CDR1 is ENHRY and CDR2 SYGVKD. CDR3 size: 16 residues. Here the CDR3 reads CAISGDTGQMLETQYF.

The gene calls are TRBV4-1 and TRBJ2-5; with no DNA, the TCRdb D assignment of TRBD2 cannot be verified. Germline V gene lookup returns CDR1 MGHRA and CDR2 YSYEKL. This CDR3 has 16 residues. This CDR3 is CASSQLTSGYQETQYF.

This chain uses TRBV27 with TRBJ2-1; TCRdb names TRBD1, which stays unverified in the absence of DNA. The CDR3 sequence is 16 residues long. Germline CDR1 reads MNHEY; CDR2 reads SMNVEV (reference sequence). The chain's CDR3 is CASSLSGGGLLGEQFF.

This chain joins TRBV14 and TRBJ2-1; with no DNA, the TCRdb D assignment of TRBD2 cannot be verified. The CDR3 totals 14 residues. Germline-derived CDR1 and CDR2 are SGHDN and FVKESK. CDR3 residues: CASSQDLAVNEQFF.

This chain joins TRBV13 and TRBJ2-7; lacking DNA, the TRBD1 call made by TCRdb goes unchecked. CDR3 length equals 15 residues. CDR1 and CDR2 from the germline V gene are PRHDT and FYEKMQ (reference sequence). The chain's CDR3 is CASSDLDRGVYEQYF.

The rearrangement links TRBV7-3 to TRBJ2-1; the D call of TRBD1 rests on TCRdb alone, since no DNA is present to check it. This CDR3 has 12 amino acids. The germline gives CDR1 SGHTA, CDR2 FQGTGA. The CDR3 is CASSDRSSEQFF.

The chain has TRBV4-2 and TRBJ1-1. Germline V lookup: CDR1 LGHNA, CDR2 YNFKEQ. The CDR3 loop spans 14 amino acids. CDR3: CASNKGGMNTEAFF.

The rearrangement joins TRBV5-1 to TRBJ1-2; TCRdb's D gene call, TRBD1, goes unchecked for lack of DNA. Germline V lookup: CDR1 SGHRS, CDR2 YFSETQ. CDR3 length equals 14 residues. The CDR3 protein is CASSFDRGALGYTF.

This chain links TRBV15 with TRBJ2-5; the D call of TRBD2 rests on TCRdb alone, since no DNA is present to check it. The CDR3 runs 15 residues. Per the germline V gene, CDR1 is LNHNV and CDR2 is YYDKDF (reference sequence). This CDR3 reads CATSFGTSGQETQYF.

The V gene is TRBV15, the J gene TRBJ1-4; TCRdb picks TRBD1, but there is no DNA to check that call. This CDR3 is 16 amino acids long. Germline V gene data show CDR1 as LNHNV and CDR2 as YYDKDF (reference sequence). The CDR3 loop reads CATSRGTEGVGEKLFF.

The rearrangement links TRBV28 to TRBJ2-3; the D call of TRBD1 rests on TCRdb alone, since no DNA is present to check it. CDR1 and CDR2 from the germline V gene are MDHEN and SYDVKM. The CDR3 has 14 residues. The CDR3 spells CASSLTGVSDTQYF.

The chain has TRBV14 and TRBJ2-5; TCRdb's D call of TRBD1 is untestable without DNA. Germline-derived CDR1 and CDR2 are SGHDN and FVKESK. This CDR3 contains 15 residues. The CDR3 region is CASSEGMVEGETQYF.

This chain connects TRBV11-2 to TRBJ2-1; checking the TCRdb D call of TRBD2 is not possible without DNA. CDR1 SGHAT and CDR2 FQNNGV come from the germline V gene. The CDR3 extends over 14 amino acids. CDR3: CASSPGLDNHEQFF.